This TCR beta chain is drawn from a study of PD-L1 blockade in urothelial cancer. Study overall: Reported median T cell count for blood samples was around 140,000.

The table came from immunoSEQ multiplex PCR; TCRdb's copy has only in-frame clones and leaves some out. The sample consists of more than 35,000 clones, about 93% of them appearing once. Pretreatment and on-treatment blood mononuclear cell samples were taken, totaling between 1 and 8 time points per patient. The source was PBMCs, collected around atezolizumab (anti-PD-L1) treatment. The source is a man between 65 and 85 years old with urothelial cancer.

The CDR3 here is CASSSRQGAYGYTF. The CDR3 nucleotides are TGTGCCAGCAGCTCCCGACAGGGAGCCTATGGCTACACCTTC. The chain recombines TRBV11-2 with TRBJ1-2, with TRBD1 identical over 7 bases. J lost 4 bases, V lost 4 bases, and 6 bases had no gene match. Germline CDR1 reads SGHAT; CDR2 reads FQNNGV. The CDR3 extends over 14 amino acids.